Listed here are 24 T cell receptor beta chains from one sample, sequenced in a study of T-cell reconstitution after alpha-beta-depleted transplantation in children. This sample's TCRbeta library carried unique molecular identifier barcodes. MiXCR was run by TCRdb on the PCR reads, yielding one entry per CDR3 protein. The table lists roughly 300,000 distinct CDR3 sequences, approximately 9.8% of them singletons. The source was PBMCs from the stem cell graft donor, collected from the stem cell graft. Receptors originate from a human donor who donated a stem cell graft to a child with SCID.

The chain has TRBV10-3 and TRBJ2-5, with TRBD1 identical over 10 bases. The CDR3 length is 15 residues. Germline CDR1 and CDR2: ENHRY and SYGVKD. Trimming cost V 6 bases and J 3 bases; bases outside gene matches: 7. The CDR3 region is CAIRNSGTGEETQYF. The CDR3 coding sequence is TGTGCCATCAGGAATTCCGGGACAGGGGAAGAGACCCAGTACTTC.

The chain uses TRBV12-3 or TRBV12-4 and TRBJ2-4; 7 bases map to TRBD2. The CDR3 has 14 amino acids. Unmatched junction bases numbered 13, after V lost 4 bases and J lost 13 bases. The CDR3 region has the DNA TGTGCCAGCAGTTACTTACGCAGTCGGGGGGAGCAGTACTTC. This sequence encodes CASSYLRSRGEQYF.

The chain uses TRBV15 and TRBJ2-7, with 7 bases lining up with TRBD1. CDR1 and CDR2 from the germline V gene are LNHNV and YYDKDF (reference sequence). V lost 3 bases to trimming and J lost 4 bases; unmatched junction nucleotides: 9. The CDR3 has 15 amino acids. The CDR3 DNA sequence: TGTGCCACCAGCAGGCAGACAGGGCCCGCATACGAGCAGTACTTC. Its translation: CATSRQTGPAYEQYF.

The sample holds a few counts of this clonotype. CDR3 nucleotides: TGTGCCAGCAGTCCGACTTTCCCGAGCTCCTACAATGAGCAGTTCTTC. Its protein product is CASSPTFPSSYNEQFF. The J gene is TRBJ2-1, the V gene TRBV6-1; D unresolved. The CDR3 has 16 amino acids. CDR1 is MNHNS and CDR2 is SASEGT in the germline V gene. Trimming removed 5 bases from V and 0 bases from J, with 14 bases in between.

This clonotype was detected a few times. V and J are TRBV5-4 and TRBJ2-5; 9 nucleotides match TRBD1. Per germline, CDR1 SGHNT and CDR2 YYREEE (reference sequence). The CDR3 is made up of 15 amino acids. The V and J ends lost 4 bases and 1 base, in that order; junction bases with no gene match: 5. The CDR3 DNA sequence: TGTGCCAGCAGCCGCGGGACAGGGAGCCAAGAGACCCAGTACTTC. It encodes CASSRGTGSQETQYF.

As regards this clonotype: A much larger clone lies a single base off, so this may be a read error. V usage is TRBV9 and J usage is TRBJ2-7, with TRBD1 as a possible D gene (5 bases). This CDR3 is built from 13 residues. Per germline, CDR1 SGDLS and CDR2 YYNGEE. V shed 0 bases and J shed 6 bases, with 10 bases lying between them. The CDR3 protein is CASSVVLRGEQYF. The CDR3 coding sequence is TGTGCCAGCAGCGTAGTCCTAAGGGGCGAGCAGTACTTC.

This clonotype has only a few counts. This chain uses TRBV15 with TRBJ2-3; 15 positions match TRBD2. Trimming took 1 base from V and 4 from J; bases not matched to a gene: 9. This CDR3 contains 19 residues. The germline gives CDR1 LNHNV, CDR2 YYDKDF (reference sequence). Here the CDR3 DNA reads TGTGCCACCAGCAGAGGGTGGACTAGCGGGGGGGCCGTCGCAGATACGCAGTATTTT. The encoded protein is CATSRGWTSGGAVADTQYF.

The genes are TRBV7-8 and TRBJ2-1, with D tentatively TRBD2 (5 bases). The V gene's germline CDR1 is SGHVS and CDR2 FQNEAQ. V was trimmed by 3 bases and J by 9 bases, leaving 18 bases between them. The CDR3 sequence is 15 residues long. In nucleotides, the CDR3 is TGTGCCAGCAGCTTTTTAAAGAGGGTCATGGGTGAGCAGTTCTTC. Its translation is CASSFLKRVMGEQFF.

This clonotype has a handful of counts. The chain recombines TRBV5-1 with TRBJ2-7; 8 bases match TRBD2. The CDR3 is 17 residues long. V dropped 1 base and J dropped 5; count of bases not matched to a gene: 14. CDR1 and CDR2 from the germline V gene are SGHRS and YFSETQ. In DNA, the CDR3 is TGCGCCAGCAGCTTGCTGTCCAGCGGGGGTACGGTTAACGAGCAGTACTTC. This gives the protein CASSLLSSGGTVNEQYF.

V usage is TRBV14 and J usage is TRBJ2-2; D call uncertain. Germline CDR1 reads SGHDN; CDR2 reads FVKESK. The CDR3 runs 15 residues. The V and J ends lost 4 bases and 5 bases respectively, with 14 bases between them. The chain's CDR3 is CASSPLNGRTGELFF. For the CDR3, the DNA is TGTGCCAGCAGCCCCCTGAACGGCAGGACCGGGGAGCTGTTTTTT. Drawing the rest from reference TRBV14 and TRBJ2-2, the complete variable domain is EAGVTQFPSHSVIEKGQTVTLRCDPISGHDNLYWYRRVMGKEIKFLLHFVKESKQDESGMPNNRFLAERTGGTYSTLKVQPAELEDSGVYFCASSPLNGRTGELFFGEGSRLTVL.

This clonotype was seen a handful of times. The chain combines TRBV12-3 or TRBV12-4 with TRBJ1-1; no definite D call. This CDR3 has 14 residues. The V end was cut by 1 base, the J end by 0 bases, with 6 bases between. The CDR3 spells CASSLEVLNTEAFF. CDR3 nucleotide sequence: TGTGCCAGCAGTTTAGAGGTGCTGAACACTGAAGCTTTCTTT.

The J gene is TRBJ2-7, the V gene TRBV5-1, with 9 bases that match TRBD1. CDR3 length equals 15 residues. Germline assignment: CDR1 SGHRS and CDR2 YFSETQ. J was trimmed by 0 bases and V by 5 bases; bases with no gene match: 6. The CDR3 DNA reads as TGCGCCAGCAGGTGGGAGACAGGGGGCTCCTACGAGCAGTACTTC. It is translated as CASRWETGGSYEQYF. The full variable domain, completed using reference TRBV5-1 and TRBJ2-7, is KAGVTQTPRYLIKTRGQQVTLSCSPISGHRSVSWYQQTPGQGLQFLFEYFSETQRNKGNFPGRFSGRQFSNSRSEMNVSTLELGDSALYLCASRWETGGSYEQYFGPGTRLTVT.

J is TRBJ2-2 and V is TRBV12-3 or TRBV12-4; D ambiguous. The V gene lost 6 bases and the J gene lost 4 bases, with 18 bases spanning the gap. The CDR3 consists of 16 residues. The CDR3 protein is CASRPLGNTGTGELFF. The CDR3 nucleotides read TGTGCCAGCAGGCCCCTAGGAAACACGGGCACCGGGGAGCTGTTTTTT.

The chain employs TRBV6-1 and TRBJ1-5; 9 bases align to TRBD1. CDR1 MNHNS and CDR2 SASEGT come from the germline V gene. This CDR3 contains 15 residues. With V trimmed by 3 bases and J by 8 bases, 8 bases remained unmatched. The CDR3 nucleotides read TGTGCCAGCAGTGAGACAACCGGGACAGGGAAGCCCCAGCATTTT. It specifies CASSETTGTGKPQHF.

This clonotype was counted ten times or more. The V call is TRBV10-2, the J call TRBJ2-7; D possibly corresponds to TRBD1 (6 bases). Trimming removed 5 bases at V and 11 bases at J, with 16 bases between. Germline V gene data show CDR1 as WSHSY and CDR2 as SAAADI. This CDR3 has 12 amino acids. CDR3 bases: TGCGCCAGCAGTCTAGTCGGTTCAGGGGAGTACTTC. Its translation is CASSLVGSGEYF.

This clonotype was recorded many times. This rearrangement joins TRBV20-1 to TRBJ1-1; D gene unclear. V dropped 3 bases and J dropped 4 bases, with 12 bases sitting between them. The CDR3 is 13 residues long. CDR1 DFQATT and CDR2 SNEGSKA come from the germline V gene (reference sequence). The CDR3 bases are TGCAGTGCTAGTTTGGGAGGATTCACTGAAGCTTTCTTT. It encodes CSASLGGFTEAFF.

The table lists this clonotype with a few counts. V and J are TRBV6-1 and TRBJ2-7; D is unclear. Trimming took off 6 bases at V and 1 base at J, with 10 bases between the two ends. This CDR3 has 13 amino acids. CDR1 MNHNS and CDR2 SASEGT come from the germline V gene. This CDR3 reads CASSQTPSYEQYF. CDR3 nucleotide sequence: TGTGCCAGCAGCCAGACTCCTTCCTACGAGCAGTACTTC.

This clonotype occurred a few times. This chain links TRBV3-1 with TRBJ2-3, with D possibly TRBD1 on 5 matching bases. The CDR3 extends over 15 amino acids. Germline values: CDR1 LGHDT, CDR2 YNNKEL (reference sequence). Trimming removed 4 bases from V and 0 bases from J, with 11 bases in between. The CDR3 sequence is CASSLFRESTDTQYF. The DNA of the CDR3 is TGTGCCAGCAGCCTCTTCAGGGAAAGCACAGATACGCAGTATTTT.

This clonotype was seen only a few times. This chain links TRBV12-3 or TRBV12-4 with TRBJ1-1; D is perhaps TRBD1 (6 bases). This CDR3 contains 13 residues. The V end lost 4 bases, the J end lost 12 bases, and 18 bases lay between the germline ends. In nucleotides, the CDR3 is TGTGCCAGCAGTTCCTCCAGGGGTTCGGGGTCTTTCTTT. It codes for CASSSSRGSGSFF.

The rearrangement uses TRBV7-2 and TRBJ2-7, with 9 bases fitting TRBD2. The V and J ends lost 1 base and 9 bases, in that order; junction bases with no gene match: 4. Germline V gene data show CDR1 as SGHTA and CDR2 as FQGNSA. This CDR3 spans 13 amino acids. The CDR3 protein is CASSLEGTSRQYF. DNA of the CDR3: TGTGCCAGCAGCTTAGAAGGGACTAGCAGGCAGTACTTC.

This clonotype appeared a few times. This chain's CDR3 is CASRPPAVGNTIYF. The CDR3 region has the DNA TGTGCCAGCAGACCCCCAGCTGTGGGAAACACCATATATTTT. V and J are TRBV6-1 and TRBJ1-3; D remains unclear. The CDR3 has 14 amino acids. CDR1 and CDR2 (germline): MNHNS, SASEGT. The V end was cut by 6 bases, the J end by 4 bases, with 13 bases between.

This rearrangement joins TRBV6-1 to TRBJ2-1, with TRBD1 matching over 7 bases. CDR1 and CDR2 (germline): MNHNS, SASEGT. The CDR3 loop spans 14 amino acids. Germline trimming cut 3 bases from V and 8 bases from J; bases unmatched to any gene: 7. The chain's CDR3 is CASSERQGKHEQFF. The CDR3 DNA sequence: TGTGCCAGCAGTGAGAGACAGGGTAAACATGAGCAGTTCTTC.

There are many counts of this clonotype. The chain is built from TRBV10-2 and TRBJ2-1; D is possibly TRBD2 (6 bases). This CDR3 has 12 residues. With 6 bases removed from V and 9 bases from J, the gap between germline ends came to 12 bases. Germline assignment: CDR1 WSHSY and CDR2 SAAADI. In DNA, the CDR3 is TGCGCCAGCAGCGAGACAGCGGGTGAGCAGTTCTTC. Protein: CASSETAGEQFF.

This clonotype has only a few counts. The chain carries TRBV27 and TRBJ2-3; 7 nucleotides align to TRBD1. The germline gives CDR1 MNHEY, CDR2 SMNVEV (reference sequence). V gave up 7 bases and J gave up 8 bases; unmatched junction bases: 6. The CDR3 consists of 12 residues. Written as DNA, the CDR3 is TGTGCCAGCAAGGCAGGGGGTGGTACGCAGTATTTT. It codes for CASKAGGGTQYF.